This T cell receptor (beta chain) stems from a study of vaccination effects on CD4 cells after COVID-19. Regarding the study as a whole: Clones arising from infection and from vaccination showed marked clonal contraction late after vaccination. Convalescent patients in the study were few, and early post-infection timepoints were absent.

This CDR3 is built from 14 residues. Germline V gives CDR1 KGHDR, CDR2 SFDVKD. Unmatched junction bases numbered 1, after V lost 3 bases and J lost 2 bases. On this clone: What it binds is unknown.

Using viral peptide pools, the ViraFEST assay grew out antigen-specific CD4+ T cells prior to sequencing. CD4+ T cell isolation took place after less than 13 days of culture. PCR showed that the person got SARS-CoV-2 infection at some point between March and December 2020. Each well held 1.5 million to 2 million PBMC cultured with around 9 ug/ml peptides and 7.5 to 10 IU/ml IL-2. Half the medium was replaced with IL-2 medium on days 3 and 7. The assay was immunoSEQ multiplex PCR, and TCRdb's table has in-frame clones only and misses some. Among around 24,000 clones listed, 76% were seen once. The sample here was CD4+ T cells from PBMCs cultured with SARS-CoV-2 spike peptides, taken before COVID-19 vaccination. This clonotype originated in a human donor who had a prior SARS-CoV-2 infection. The chain carries TRBV24-1 and TRBJ2-7, with 9 bases fitting TRBD2. DNA of the CDR3: TGTGCCACCAGTGATGGCGGGAGGGCCTACGAGCAGTACTTC. As protein: CATSDGGRAYEQYF.